This T cell receptor beta chain was recorded in a study of cytomegalovirus exposure and HLA in healthy donors. Comment on this clone: Its target is unknown.

The study sampled nominally healthy donors, though unrecorded immune exposures were likely. Study-level points and caveats: A later analysis reportedly found that, within productive TCRs, an Asian-associated ancestry cluster had fewer N-insertions than the mean observed across the approximately 700 donors. The classifier was said to identify cytomegalovirus status with high specificity and sensitivity.

V trimming: 6 bases; J trimming: 5 bases; junction bases outside the gene matches: 1. This CDR3 has 12 residues. Looked up from germline, CDR1 is LNHDA and CDR2 is SQIVND (reference sequence). Primers: 60 Vbeta forward and 13 Jbeta reverse. Some clones are missing from TCRdb's copy, which holds only in-frame ones; the method was immunoSEQ multiplex PCR. Altogether about 130,000 clones are present, about three quarters being singletons, with the ten largest covering approximately 1%. V and J are TRBV19 and TRBJ1-1; 9 positions agree with TRBD1. Sequences were obtained from PBMCs. The sequence derives from a human donor in good health. For the CDR3, the DNA is TGTGCCAGTAGGACAGGGGGAACTGAAGCTTTCTTT. Translating it yields CASRTGGTEAFF.